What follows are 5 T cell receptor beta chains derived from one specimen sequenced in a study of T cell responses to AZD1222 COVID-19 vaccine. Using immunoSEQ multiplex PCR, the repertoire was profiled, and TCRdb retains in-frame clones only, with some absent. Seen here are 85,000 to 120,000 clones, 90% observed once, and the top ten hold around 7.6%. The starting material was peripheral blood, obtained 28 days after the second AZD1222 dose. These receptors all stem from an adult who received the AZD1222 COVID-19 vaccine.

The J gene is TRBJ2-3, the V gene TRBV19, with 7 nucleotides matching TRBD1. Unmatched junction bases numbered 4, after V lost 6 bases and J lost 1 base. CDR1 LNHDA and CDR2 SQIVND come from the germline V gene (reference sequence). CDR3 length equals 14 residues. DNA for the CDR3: TGTGCCAGTAGCAGAACAGGGGGCACAGATACGCAGTATTTT. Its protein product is CASSRTGGTDTQYF.

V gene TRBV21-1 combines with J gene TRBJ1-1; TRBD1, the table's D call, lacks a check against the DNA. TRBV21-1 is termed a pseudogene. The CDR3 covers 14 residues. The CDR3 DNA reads TGTGCCAGCGTACAGGGTCAGGTCGGCACTGAAGCTTTCTTT. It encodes CASVQGQVGTEAFF.

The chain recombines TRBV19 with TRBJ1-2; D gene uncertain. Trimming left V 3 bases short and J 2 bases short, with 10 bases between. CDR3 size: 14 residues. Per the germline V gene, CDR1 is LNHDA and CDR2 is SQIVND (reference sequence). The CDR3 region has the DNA TGTGCCAGTAGTATGGAGGGCAGGAACTATGGCTACACCTTC. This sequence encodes CASSMEGRNYGYTF.

CDR3 in amino acids: CATRGTSGNTIYF. In nucleotides, the CDR3 is TGTGCCACACGCGGGACGTCTGGAAACACCATATATTTT. V gene TRBV10-3 combines with J gene TRBJ1-3; maybe TRBD1 (5 bases). The CDR3 runs to 13 residues. Trimming removed 10 bases at V and 1 base at J, with 11 bases between. Germline CDR1 is ENHRY and CDR2 is SYGVKD.

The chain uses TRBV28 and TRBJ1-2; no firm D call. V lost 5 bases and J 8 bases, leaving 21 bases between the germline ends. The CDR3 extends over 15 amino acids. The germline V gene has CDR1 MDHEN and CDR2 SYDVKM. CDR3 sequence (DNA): TGTGCCAGCAGTCAAACCCCAGACATATCCGGGGGCTACACCTTC. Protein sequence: CASSQTPDISGGYTF.